Shown below are 16 T cell receptor beta chains from a single sample sequenced in a study of T cell responses to AZD1222 COVID-19 vaccine. Assay used: immunoSEQ multiplex PCR; TCRdb lists only in-frame clones, some missing. This table holds 79,000 or so clones, roughly 89% found once. The input for sequencing was peripheral blood, taken 28 days after the second AZD1222 dose. These receptors all come from an adult who received the AZD1222 COVID-19 vaccine.

V gene TRBV7-2 combines with J gene TRBJ1-5, with 7 bases aligning to TRBD1. The CDR3 is 15 amino acids. V trimming: 6 bases; J trimming: 3 bases; junction bases outside the gene matches: 8. Per the germline V gene, CDR1 is SGHTA and CDR2 is FQGNSA. This CDR3 reads CASRNTGAVNQPQHF. CDR3 bases: TGTGCCAGCAGAAATACAGGGGCGGTCAATCAGCCCCAGCATTTT.

The chain uses TRBV6-5 and TRBJ2-7; 7 nucleotides line up with TRBD1. With V trimmed by 6 bases and J by 4 bases, 9 bases remained unmatched. Per germline, CDR1 MNHEY and CDR2 SVGAGI. The CDR3 consists of 14 residues. The CDR3: CASSSTGAGYEQYV. The CDR3, as DNA: TGTGCCAGCAGCTCAACAGGGGCTGGGTACGAGCAGTACGTC.

The table lists this clone with a count of one. The chain carries TRBV4-1 and TRBJ1-2; D unclear. This CDR3 has 13 amino acids. Trimming left V 3 bases short and J 3 bases short, with 8 bases between. Germline assignment: CDR1 MGHRA and CDR2 YSYEKL. CDR3: CASSQNGYYGYTF. CDR3 DNA: TGCGCCAGCAGCCAGAATGGGTACTATGGCTACACCTTC.

The chain couples TRBV23-1 to TRBJ2-7; D is perhaps TRBD1 (5 bases). TRBV23-1 is known as an ORF, though its function is uncertain. Between the trimmed V and J ends, which lost 4 bases and 5 bases, there was a span of 15 bases. This CDR3 spans 14 amino acids. The CDR3 DNA reads TGCGCCAGCAGTCCAACTCACAGGTTTAACGAGCAGTACGTC. It specifies CASSPTHRFNEQYV.

This clone was seen once. The chain employs TRBV28 and TRBJ1-6, with D uncertain. With 3 bases removed from V and 4 bases from J, the gap between germline ends came to 13 bases. The CDR3 runs 16 residues. Per the germline V gene, CDR1 is MDHEN and CDR2 is SYDVKM. CDR3 in amino acids: CASSFPSTSYNSPLHF. The CDR3, as DNA: TGTGCCAGCAGTTTCCCTTCGACAAGTTATAATTCACCCCTCCACTTT.

This clone has more than one count but fewer than ten. This sequence joins TRBV28 and TRBJ1-2, with TRBD1 matching 7 bases. This CDR3 has 19 residues. Per the germline V gene, CDR1 is MDHEN and CDR2 is SYDVKM. The J segment lost 4 bases and the V segment lost 1 base, leaving 18 bases of the junction unmatched. In DNA form, the CDR3 reads TGTGCCAGCAGTTTATACCCTTCCTCCATCGACAGGGCCCCCTATGGCTACACCTTC. Translation: CASSLYPSSIDRAPYGYTF.

This clone was observed a single time. This rearrangement joins TRBV10-1 to TRBJ2-2, with TRBD1 matching over 12 bases. Trimming removed 3 bases from V and 4 bases from J; junction bases left unmatched: 6. This CDR3 is 17 amino acids long. The V gene's germline CDR1 is WNHNN and CDR2 SYGVQD (reference sequence). CDR3 sequence (DNA): TGCGCCAGCAGTGAAACTGGGACAGGGGGCCTCACCGGGGAGCTGTTTTTT. Protein sequence: CASSETGTGGLTGELFF.

J is TRBJ1-2 and V is TRBV29-1; 9 positions match TRBD1. CDR1 and CDR2 from the germline V gene are SQVTM and ANQGSEA. With 3 bases clipped from V and 5 bases from J, the junction kept 13 bases outside the gene matches. The CDR3 is made up of 16 amino acids. The CDR3 here is CSVDRPGTGKVYGYTF. CDR3 coding DNA: TGCAGCGTTGATCGCCCTGGGACAGGGAAAGTTTATGGCTACACCTTC.

V is TRBV3-1 (or the pseudogene TRBV3-2) and J is TRBJ1-1, with D possibly TRBD1 on 5 matching bases. The CDR3 runs to 15 residues. Trimming shortened V by 0 bases and J by 10 bases, and 18 bases separated the two germline ends. The germline V gene has CDR1 LGHDT and CDR2 YNNKEL (reference sequence). CDR3 sequence reads: CASSQDQHRGRVAFF. As DNA, the CDR3 is TGTGCCAGCAGCCAAGATCAGCACCGGGGACGGGTAGCTTTCTTT.

This CDR3 is CSVEVDRYEQYF. CDR3 sequence (DNA): TGCAGCGTTGAAGTGGACAGGTACGAGCAGTACTTC. This rearrangement joins TRBV29-1 to TRBJ2-7; TRBD1 matches 7 bases. J gave up 4 bases and V 1 base, and 1 base lay outside the gene matches. CDR3 length equals 12 residues. The germline V gene encodes CDR1 SQVTM and CDR2 ANQGSEA.

The chain couples TRBV19 to TRBJ1-1, with TRBD1 identical over 7 bases. With 4 bases clipped from V and 6 bases from J, the junction kept 8 bases outside the gene matches. CDR1 is LNHDA and CDR2 is SQIVND in the germline V gene (reference sequence). The CDR3 runs 14 residues. The CDR3 coding sequence is TGTGCCAGTAGTAAACTAGGGGGCCTCCCTGAAGCTTTCTTT. Protein sequence: CASSKLGGLPEAFF.

CDR3 sequence reads: CASSYPELGGEANVLTF. The CDR3 DNA is TGTGCCAGCAGTTACCCCGAGCTGGGGGGAGAGGCCAACGTCCTGACTTTC. The chain combines TRBV6-2 or TRBV6-3 with TRBJ2-6; weak D call: TRBD2 (6 bases). V was shortened by 2 bases and J by 6 bases, with 17 bases between the two germline ends. CDR1 and CDR2 from the germline V gene are MNHEY and SVGEGT. The CDR3 contains 17 residues.

On this clone: The junction departs from the called germline gene at one end, perhaps through a read error. The rearrangement joins TRBV7-8 to TRBJ1-2; D not resolved. This CDR3 has 15 amino acids. The germline gives CDR1 SGHVS, CDR2 FQNEAQ. In DNA form, the CDR3 reads TGTGCCAGCAGCCAGGACCGTATTTTGAACTATGTCTACACCTTC. Translation gives CASSQDRILNYVYTF.

In DNA form, the CDR3 reads TGTGCCAGCTCGGGCGGTGTGGGTAATTCACCCCTCCACTTT. Protein: CASSGGVGNSPLHF. The chain employs TRBV18 and TRBJ1-6, with D uncertain. The CDR3 runs 14 residues. V shed 6 bases and J shed 6 bases, with 12 bases lying between them. CDR1 KGHSH and CDR2 LQKENI come from the germline V gene.

J is TRBJ2-7 and V is TRBV5-1; no clear D. Germline CDR1 and CDR2: SGHRS and YFSETQ. Trimming shortened V by 3 bases and J by 3 bases, and 10 bases separated the two germline ends. This CDR3 region has 13 residues. Here the CDR3 reads CASSSDGRYEQYF. The CDR3 DNA reads as TGCGCCAGCAGCTCGGACGGCCGCTACGAGCAGTACTTC.

Here the CDR3 reads CASSQSLGAAYYGYTF. CDR3 in DNA: TGCGCCAGCAGCCAGTCGTTGGGCGCCGCATACTATGGCTACACCTTC. V and J are TRBV4-1 and TRBJ1-2, with D unclear. The CDR3 loop spans 16 amino acids. Germline lookup yields CDR1 MGHRA and CDR2 YSYEKL. The V and J ends lost 3 bases and 3 bases respectively, with 17 bases between them.